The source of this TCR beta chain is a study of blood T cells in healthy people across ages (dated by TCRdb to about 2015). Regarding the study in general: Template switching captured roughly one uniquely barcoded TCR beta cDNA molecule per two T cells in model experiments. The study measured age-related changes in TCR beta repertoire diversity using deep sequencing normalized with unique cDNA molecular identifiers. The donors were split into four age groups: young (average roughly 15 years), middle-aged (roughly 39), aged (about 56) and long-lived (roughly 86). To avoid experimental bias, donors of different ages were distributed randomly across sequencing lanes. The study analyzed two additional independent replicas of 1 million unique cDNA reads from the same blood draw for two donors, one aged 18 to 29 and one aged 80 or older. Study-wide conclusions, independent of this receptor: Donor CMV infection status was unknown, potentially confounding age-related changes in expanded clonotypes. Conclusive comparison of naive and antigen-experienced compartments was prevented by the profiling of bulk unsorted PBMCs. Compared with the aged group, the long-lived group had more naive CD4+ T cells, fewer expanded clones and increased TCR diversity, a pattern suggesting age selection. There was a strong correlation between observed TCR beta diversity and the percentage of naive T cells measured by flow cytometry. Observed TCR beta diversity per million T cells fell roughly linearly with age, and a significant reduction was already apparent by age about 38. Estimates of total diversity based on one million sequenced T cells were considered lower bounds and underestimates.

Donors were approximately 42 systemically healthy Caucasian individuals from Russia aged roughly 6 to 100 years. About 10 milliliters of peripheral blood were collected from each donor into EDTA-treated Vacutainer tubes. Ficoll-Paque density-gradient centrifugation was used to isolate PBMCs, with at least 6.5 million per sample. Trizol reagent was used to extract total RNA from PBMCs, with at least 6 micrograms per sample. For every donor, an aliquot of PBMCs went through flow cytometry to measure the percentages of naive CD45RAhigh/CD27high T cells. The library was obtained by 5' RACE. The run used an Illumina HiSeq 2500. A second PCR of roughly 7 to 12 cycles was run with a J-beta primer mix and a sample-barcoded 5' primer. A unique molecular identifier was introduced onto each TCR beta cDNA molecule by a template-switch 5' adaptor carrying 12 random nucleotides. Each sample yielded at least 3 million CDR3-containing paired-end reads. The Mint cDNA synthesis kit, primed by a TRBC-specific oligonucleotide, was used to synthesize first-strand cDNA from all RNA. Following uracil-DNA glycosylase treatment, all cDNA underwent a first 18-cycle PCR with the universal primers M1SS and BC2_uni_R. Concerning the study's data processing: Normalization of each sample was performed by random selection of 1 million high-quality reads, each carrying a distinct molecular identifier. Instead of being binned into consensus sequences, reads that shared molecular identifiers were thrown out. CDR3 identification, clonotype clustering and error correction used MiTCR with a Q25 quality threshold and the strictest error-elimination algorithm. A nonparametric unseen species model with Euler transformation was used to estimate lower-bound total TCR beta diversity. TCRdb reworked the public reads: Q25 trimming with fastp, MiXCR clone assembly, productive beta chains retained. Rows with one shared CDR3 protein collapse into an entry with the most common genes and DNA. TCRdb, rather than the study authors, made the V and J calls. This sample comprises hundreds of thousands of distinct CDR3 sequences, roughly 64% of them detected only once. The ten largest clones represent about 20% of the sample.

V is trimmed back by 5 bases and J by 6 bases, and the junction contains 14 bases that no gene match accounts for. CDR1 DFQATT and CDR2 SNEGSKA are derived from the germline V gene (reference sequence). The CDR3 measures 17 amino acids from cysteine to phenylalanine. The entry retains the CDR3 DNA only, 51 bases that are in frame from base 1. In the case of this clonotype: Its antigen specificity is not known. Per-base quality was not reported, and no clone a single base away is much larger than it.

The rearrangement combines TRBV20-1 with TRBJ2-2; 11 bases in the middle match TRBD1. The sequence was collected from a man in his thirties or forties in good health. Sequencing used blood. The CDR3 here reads CSAYLKRTGGASGELFF. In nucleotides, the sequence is TGCAGTGCTTATCTGAAACGGACAGGGGGCGCGTCCGGGGAGCTGTTTTTT.